A selection of T cell receptor beta chains follows, all from one sample in a study of cytomegalovirus exposure and HLA in healthy donors. Clones were sequenced by immunoSEQ multiplex PCR, and TCRdb holds only the in-frame ones, with some missing. The table includes about 160,000 clones, approximately 76% detected once. The sample was PBMCs. The receptors derive from a man in his sixties in good health and CMV-seronegative. Each CDR3 is given with its conserved first and last residue. A D gene is named only where the DNA matches it firmly. The size field is filled for only some rows; it gives once, few, many or a size class.

CDR3aa	CDR3nt	d_gene	j_gene	abundance	v_gene
CAIRRQGGTGELFF	TGTGCCATCCGTCGACAGGGGGGCACCGGGGAGCTGTTTTTT	TRBD1	TRBJ2-2	.	TRBV10-3
CASSQVQNYGYTF	TGCGCCAGCAGCCAAGTCCAGAACTATGGCTACACCTTC	.	TRBJ1-2	.	TRBV4-1
CASSFGGGMGEQYF	TGTGCCAGCAGCTTTGGGGGGGGCATGGGAGAGCAGTACTTC	.	TRBJ2-7	.	TRBV11-2
CASSPNWHGGGTDTQYF	TGTGCCAGCTCACCGAATTGGCATGGTGGTGGCACAGATACGCAGTATTTT	.	TRBJ2-3	.	TRBV18
CATADRGRLETQYF	TGTGCCACCGCGGACAGGGGGAGATTAGAGACCCAGTACTTC	TRBD1	TRBJ2-5	once	TRBV28
CASSLEPGVYEQYF	TGCGCCAGCAGCTTGGAGCCGGGGGTTTACGAGCAGTACTTC	.	TRBJ2-7	.	TRBV5-1
CASSYSGSTGDTIYF	TGTGCCAGCAGTTACTCCGGGTCGACCGGAGACACCATATATTTT	.	TRBJ1-3	.	TRBV6-5
CASSLGTSRETQYF	TGTGCCAGCAGCTTGGGGACTAGCAGGGAGACCCAGTACTTC	TRBD2	TRBJ2-5	.	TRBV5-4
CASSEGSGNTGELFF	TGTGCCAGCAGTGAGGGAAGCGGGAATACCGGGGAGCTGTTTTTT	TRBD2	TRBJ2-2	few	TRBV6-4
CSVSGRGADTQYF	TGCAGCGTTTCGGGCAGGGGTGCAGATACGCAGTATTTT	.	TRBJ2-3	.	TRBV29-1
CASSRADRGYQPQHF	TGCGCCAGCAGTCGGGCCGATAGGGGATATCAGCCCCAGCATTTT	.	TRBJ1-5	.	TRBV4-1
CASSTTGVTYEQYF	TGTGCCAGCAGTACGACAGGGGTGACCTACGAGCAGTACTTC	TRBD1	TRBJ2-7	.	TRBV28
CASSPRGGEQYF	TGTGCCAGCTCACCACGGGGCGGCGAGCAGTACTTC	.	TRBJ2-7	.	TRBV18
CTSSFPGISGTEAFF	TGTACCAGCAGTTTCCCGGGGATTAGTGGGACTGAAGCTTTCTTT	.	TRBJ1-1	.	TRBV28
CASRSGRIADTQYF	TGTGCCAGCCGTAGCGGGAGAATAGCAGATACGCAGTATTTT	TRBD2	TRBJ2-3	.	TRBV6-6
CASSVGGVNYEQYF	TGTGCCAGCAGCGTAGGGGGGGTGAACTACGAGCAGTACTTC	.	TRBJ2-7	.	TRBV9
CASSTTLGGPNYGYTF	TGTGCCAGCAGCACCACCCTCGGGGGGCCTAACTATGGCTACACCTTC	.	TRBJ1-2	.	TRBV7-2
CASRELAGVSYNEQFF	TGTGCCAGCAGGGAGCTAGCGGGGGTTTCTTACAATGAGCAGTTCTTC	TRBD2	TRBJ2-1	.	TRBV2
CASSYSGTGGYGYTF	TGTGCCAGCAGTTACTCGGGGACGGGAGGCTATGGCTACACCTTC	.	TRBJ1-2	.	TRBV6-5
CASRQTSGRAGEQFF	TGTGCCAGCAGGCAGACTAGCGGGAGGGCGGGTGAGCAGTTCTTC	TRBD2	TRBJ2-1	.	TRBV2
CASSFGTSGSIYNEQFF	TGTGCCAGCAGCTTCGGGACTAGCGGGAGTATCTACAATGAGCAGTTCTTC	TRBD2	TRBJ2-1	.	TRBV5-4
CSVERLASDTQYF	TGCAGCGTTGAGCGGCTAGCATCAGATACGCAGTATTTT	.	TRBJ2-3	.	TRBV29-1
CASSSWTSGRGDEQYF	TGTGCCAGCAGCTCCTGGACTAGCGGGAGAGGTGACGAGCAGTACTTC	TRBD2	TRBJ2-7	few	TRBV7-8
CASSFTYEKLFF	TGTGCCAGCAGTTTTACTTATGAAAAACTGTTTTTT	.	TRBJ1-4	.	TRBV28
CAVRGKNIQYF	TGTGCCGTGAGGGGGAAAAACATTCAGTACTTC	.	TRBJ2-4	.	TRBV21-1
CASRSLLAGNEQYF	TGTGCCAGCAGATCATTACTAGCGGGAAACGAGCAGTACTTC	TRBD2	TRBJ2-7	.	TRBV7-9
CSVGTGQGYEQYF	TGCAGCGTTGGAACGGGACAGGGATACGAGCAGTACTTC	TRBD1	TRBJ2-7	.	TRBV29-1
CASSAAGTASYEQYF	TGTGCCAGCAGCGCAGCCGGGACAGCATCCTACGAGCAGTACTTC	TRBD1	TRBJ2-7	.	TRBV9
CASSQLQGVGGYTF	TGCGCCAGCAGCCAATTACAGGGAGTGGGAGGCTACACCTTC	.	TRBJ1-2	.	TRBV4-3
CASSKTSPGLAGEDTQYF	TGCGCCAGCAGCAAGACTTCACCGGGACTAGCGGGGGAAGATACGCAGTATTTT	TRBD2	TRBJ2-3	.	TRBV4-3
CASSKTTGGLYGYTF	TGTGCCAGCAGTAAGACGACAGGGGGGCTCTATGGCTACACCTTC	TRBD1	TRBJ1-2	.	TRBV6-5
CATSRSRLAPGTQYF	TGTGCCACCAGCAGATCAAGACTAGCCCCTGGGACCCAGTACTTC	TRBD2	TRBJ2-5	.	TRBV15
CASSKRTSGNTGELFF	TGTGCCAGCAGCAAACGGACTAGCGGGAACACCGGGGAGCTGTTTTTT	TRBD2	TRBJ2-2	.	TRBV11-3
CASSKRGTQETQYF	TGTGCCAGCAGCAAGCGGGGGACCCAAGAGACCCAGTACTTC	TRBD2	TRBJ2-5	.	TRBV11-3
CASSLFHTGGLGLSEQFF	TGTGCCAGCAGCTTGTTTCACACCGGGGGACTTGGTTTGAGTGAGCAGTTCTTC	.	TRBJ2-1	.	TRBV7-3